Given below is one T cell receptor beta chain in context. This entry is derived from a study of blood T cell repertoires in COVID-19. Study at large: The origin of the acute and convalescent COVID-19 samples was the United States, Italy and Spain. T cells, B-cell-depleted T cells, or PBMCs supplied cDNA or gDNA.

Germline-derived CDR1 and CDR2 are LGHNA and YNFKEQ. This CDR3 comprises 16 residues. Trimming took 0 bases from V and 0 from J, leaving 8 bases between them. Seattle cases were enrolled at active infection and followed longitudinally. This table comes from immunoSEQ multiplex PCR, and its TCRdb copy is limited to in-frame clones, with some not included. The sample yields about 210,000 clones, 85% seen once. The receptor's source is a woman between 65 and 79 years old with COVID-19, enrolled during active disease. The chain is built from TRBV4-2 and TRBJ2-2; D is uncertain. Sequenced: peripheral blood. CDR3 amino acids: CASSQEARSNTGELFF. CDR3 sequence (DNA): TGTGCCAGCAGCCAAGAGGCCCGATCGAACACCGGGGAGCTGTTTTTT.